The clone carrying this T cell receptor (beta chain) was found many times. The CDR3 extends over 18 amino acids. With 0 bases removed from V and 2 bases from J, the gap between germline ends came to 16 bases. The germline gives CDR1 SGHTA, CDR2 FQGNSA. This record comes from a study of CD8 T cells in ankylosing spondylitis. TCRdb passed the 5' RACE reads through MiXCR, listing each CDR3 protein once. The data show more than 250,000 distinct CDR3 sequences, approximately 10% seen once. V and J are TRBV7-2 and TRBJ2-2, with D perhaps matching TRBD1 or TRBD2 (5 bases each). This TCR derives from a female donor with ankylosing spondylitis or in good health (not recorded which). The sample consisted of blood, either unsorted or a sorted T cell fraction (not recorded which). The CDR3 DNA reads TGTGCCAGCAGCTTAGCCGGGGCCCCTCACTTTAACACCGGGGAGCTGTTTTTT. Protein: CASSLAGAPHFNTGELFF. Variable domain in full (rest from reference TRBV7-2 and TRBJ2-2): GAGVSQSPSNKVTEKGKDVELRCDPISGHTALYWYRQSLGQGLEFLIYFQGNSAPDKSGLPSDRFSAERTGGSVSTLTIQRTQQEDSAVYLCASSLAGAPHFNTGELFFGEGSRLTVL.